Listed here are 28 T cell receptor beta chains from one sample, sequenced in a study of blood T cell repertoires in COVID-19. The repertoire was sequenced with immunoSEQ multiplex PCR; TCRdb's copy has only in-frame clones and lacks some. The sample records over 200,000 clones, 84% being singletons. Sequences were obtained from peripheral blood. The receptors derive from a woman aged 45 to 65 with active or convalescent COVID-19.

In DNA, the CDR3 is TGCGCCAGCAGAGGGGACTTACCCCTCTGGCATTTT. It encodes CASRGDLPLWHF. The V and J genes are TRBV5-1 and TRBJ1-5; possibly TRBD1 for D (5 bases). V was pared by 5 bases and J by 15 bases, with 18 bases between. The CDR3 is 12 residues long. Germline values: CDR1 SGHRS, CDR2 YFSETQ.

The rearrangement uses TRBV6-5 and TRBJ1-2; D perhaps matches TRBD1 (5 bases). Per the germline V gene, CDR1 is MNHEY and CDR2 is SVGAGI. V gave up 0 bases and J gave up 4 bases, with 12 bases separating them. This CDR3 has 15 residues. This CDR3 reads CASSYSGKGLYGYTF. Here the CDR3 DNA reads TGTGCCAGCAGTTACTCGGGGAAGGGACTCTATGGCTACACCTTC.

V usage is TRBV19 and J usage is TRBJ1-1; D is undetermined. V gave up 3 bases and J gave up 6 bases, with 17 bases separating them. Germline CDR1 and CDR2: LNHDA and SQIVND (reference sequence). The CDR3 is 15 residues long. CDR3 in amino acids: CASSILLSSLAEAFF. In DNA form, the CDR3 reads TGTGCCAGTAGTATCTTACTTAGTAGTCTCGCTGAAGCTTTCTTT.

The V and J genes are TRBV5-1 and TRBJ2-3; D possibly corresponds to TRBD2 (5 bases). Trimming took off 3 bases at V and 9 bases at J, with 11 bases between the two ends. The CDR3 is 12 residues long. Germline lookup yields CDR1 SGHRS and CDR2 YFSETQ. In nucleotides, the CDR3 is TGCGCCAGCAGCTCCGGACTCGACACGCAGTATTTT. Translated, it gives CASSSGLDTQYF.

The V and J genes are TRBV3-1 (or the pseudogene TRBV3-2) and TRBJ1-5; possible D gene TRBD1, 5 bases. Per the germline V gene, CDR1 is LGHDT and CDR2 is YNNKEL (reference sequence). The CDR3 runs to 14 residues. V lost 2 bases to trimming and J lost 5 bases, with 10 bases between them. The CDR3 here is CASSQRGGDQPQHF. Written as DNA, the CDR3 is TGTGCCAGCAGCCAACGGGGGGGAGATCAGCCCCAGCATTTT.

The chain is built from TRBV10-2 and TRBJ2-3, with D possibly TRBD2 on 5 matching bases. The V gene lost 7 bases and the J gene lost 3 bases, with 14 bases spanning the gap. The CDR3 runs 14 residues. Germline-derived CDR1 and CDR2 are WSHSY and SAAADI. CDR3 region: CASMARGGTDTQYF. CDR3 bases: TGCGCCAGCATGGCCCGGGGTGGGACAGATACGCAGTATTTT.

The chain's CDR3 is CASSKWDSYSGANVLTF. The DNA of the CDR3 is TGTGCCAGCAGCAAATGGGACAGTTACTCTGGGGCCAACGTCCTGACTTTC. The genes are TRBV5-6 and TRBJ2-6; 7 positions agree with TRBD1. CDR1 is SGHDT, CDR2 YYEEEE, per germline. This CDR3 has 17 amino acids. The V and J ends lost 4 bases and 0 bases, in that order; junction bases with no gene match: 7.

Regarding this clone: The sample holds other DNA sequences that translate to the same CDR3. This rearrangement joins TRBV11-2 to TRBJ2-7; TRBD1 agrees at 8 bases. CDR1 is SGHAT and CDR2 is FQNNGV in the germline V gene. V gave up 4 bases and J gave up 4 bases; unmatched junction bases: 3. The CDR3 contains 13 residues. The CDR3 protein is CASSSGQGYEQYF. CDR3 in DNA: TGTGCCAGCAGCTCTGGACAGGGATACGAGCAGTACTTC.

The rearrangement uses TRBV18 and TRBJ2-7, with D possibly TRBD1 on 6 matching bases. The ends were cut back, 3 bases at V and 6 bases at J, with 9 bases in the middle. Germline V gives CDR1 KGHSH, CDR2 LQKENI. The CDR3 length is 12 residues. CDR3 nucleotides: TGTGCCAGCTCACCCCAGGGGATCGAGCAGTACGTC. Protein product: CASSPQGIEQYV.

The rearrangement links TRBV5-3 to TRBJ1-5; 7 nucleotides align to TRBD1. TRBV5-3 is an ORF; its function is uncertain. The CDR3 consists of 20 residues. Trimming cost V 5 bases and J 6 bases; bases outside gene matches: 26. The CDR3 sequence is CARRLHTLGRGIDLSQPQHF. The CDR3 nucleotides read TGTGCCAGAAGACTCCATACCCTCGGCAGGGGGATTGACCTTAGTCAGCCCCAGCATTTT.

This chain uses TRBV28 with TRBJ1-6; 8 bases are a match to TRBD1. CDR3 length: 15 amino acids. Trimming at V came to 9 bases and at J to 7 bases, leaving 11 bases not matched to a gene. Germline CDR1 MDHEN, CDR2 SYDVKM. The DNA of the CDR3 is TGTGCCAGTTTAGTGACAGGGGCAGACAATTCACCCCTCCACTTT. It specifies CASLVTGADNSPLHF.

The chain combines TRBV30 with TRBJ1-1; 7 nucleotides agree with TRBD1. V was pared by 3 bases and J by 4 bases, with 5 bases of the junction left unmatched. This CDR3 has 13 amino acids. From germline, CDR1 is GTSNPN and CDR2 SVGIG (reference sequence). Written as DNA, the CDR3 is TGTGCCTGGAGCCCGACAGGGTCCACTGAAGCTTTCTTT. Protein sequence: CAWSPTGSTEAFF. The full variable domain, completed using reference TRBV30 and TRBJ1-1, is SQTIHQWPATLVQPVGSPLSLECTVEGTSNPNLYWYRQAAGRGLQLLFYSVGIGQISSEVPQNLSASRPQDRQFILSSKKLLLSDSGFYLCAWSPTGSTEAFFGQGTRLTVV.

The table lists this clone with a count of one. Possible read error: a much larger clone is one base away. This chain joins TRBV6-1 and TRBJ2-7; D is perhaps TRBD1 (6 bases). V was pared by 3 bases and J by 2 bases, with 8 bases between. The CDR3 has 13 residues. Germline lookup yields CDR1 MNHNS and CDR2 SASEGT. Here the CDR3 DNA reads TGTGCCAGCAGTGACCAGGGGACCTACGAGCAGTACTTC. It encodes CASSDQGTYEQYF.

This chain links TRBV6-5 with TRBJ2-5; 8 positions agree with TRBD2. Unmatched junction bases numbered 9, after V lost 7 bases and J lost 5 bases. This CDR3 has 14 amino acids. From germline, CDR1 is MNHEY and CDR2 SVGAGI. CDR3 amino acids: CASTSLREGETQYF. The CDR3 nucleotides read TGTGCCAGCACATCCCTCCGGGAGGGGGAGACCCAGTACTTC.

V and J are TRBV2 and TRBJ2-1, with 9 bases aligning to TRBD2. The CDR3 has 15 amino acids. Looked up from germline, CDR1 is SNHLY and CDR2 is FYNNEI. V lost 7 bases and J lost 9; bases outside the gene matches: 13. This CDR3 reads CASIAASGKVGEQFF. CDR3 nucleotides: TGTGCCAGCATTGCGGCTAGCGGGAAGGTCGGTGAGCAGTTCTTC. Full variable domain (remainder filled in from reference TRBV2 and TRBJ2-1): EPEVTQTPSHQVTQMGQEVILRCVPISNHLYFYWYRQILGQKVEFLVSFYNNEISEKSEIFDDQFSVERPDGSNFTLKIRSTKLEDSAMYFCASIAASGKVGEQFFGPGTRLTVL.

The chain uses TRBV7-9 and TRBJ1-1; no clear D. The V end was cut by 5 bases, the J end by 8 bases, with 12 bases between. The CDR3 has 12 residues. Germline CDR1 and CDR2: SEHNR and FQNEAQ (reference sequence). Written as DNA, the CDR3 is TGTGCCAGCAGCCCACTTCTCCCCGAAGCTTTCTTT. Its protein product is CASSPLLPEAFF.

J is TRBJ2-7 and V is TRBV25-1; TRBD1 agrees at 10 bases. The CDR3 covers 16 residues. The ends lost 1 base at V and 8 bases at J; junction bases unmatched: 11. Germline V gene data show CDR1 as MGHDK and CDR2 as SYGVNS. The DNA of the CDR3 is TGTGCCAGCAGTGAATCAGTGACAGGGGGCGTTAGGCAGCAGTACTTC. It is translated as CASSESVTGGVRQQYF.

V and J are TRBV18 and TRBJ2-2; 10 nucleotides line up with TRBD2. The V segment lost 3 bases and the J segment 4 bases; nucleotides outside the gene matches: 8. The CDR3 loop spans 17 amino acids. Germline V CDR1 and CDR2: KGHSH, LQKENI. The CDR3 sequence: CASSPLAGVSITGELFF. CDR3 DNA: TGTGCCAGCTCACCGCTAGCGGGAGTCAGCATCACCGGGGAGCTGTTTTTT.

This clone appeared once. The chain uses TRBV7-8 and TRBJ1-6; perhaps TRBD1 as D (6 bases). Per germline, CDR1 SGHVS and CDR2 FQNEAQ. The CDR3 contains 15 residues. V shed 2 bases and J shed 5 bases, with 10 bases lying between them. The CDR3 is CASSLRDINNSPLHF. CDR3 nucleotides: TGTGCCAGCAGCTTAAGGGACATCAATAATTCACCCCTCCACTTT.

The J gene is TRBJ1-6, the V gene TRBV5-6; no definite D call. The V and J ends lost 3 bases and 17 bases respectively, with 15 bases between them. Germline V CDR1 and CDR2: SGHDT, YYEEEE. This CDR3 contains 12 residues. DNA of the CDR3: TGTGCCAGCAGCTGGAATAACGACAAGATCCACTTT. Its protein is CASSWNNDKIHF.

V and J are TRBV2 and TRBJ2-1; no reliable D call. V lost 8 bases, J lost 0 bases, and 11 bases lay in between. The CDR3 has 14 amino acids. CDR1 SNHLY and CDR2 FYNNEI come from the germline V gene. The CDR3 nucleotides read TGTGCCAGCGGAGACCGGAGCTCCTACAATGAGCAGTTCTTC. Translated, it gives CASGDRSSYNEQFF.

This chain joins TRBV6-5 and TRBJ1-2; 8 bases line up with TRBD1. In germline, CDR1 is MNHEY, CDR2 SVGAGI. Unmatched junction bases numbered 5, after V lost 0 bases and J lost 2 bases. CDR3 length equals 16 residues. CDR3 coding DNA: TGTGCCAGCAGTTACTCCCGACAGGGGAGGAACTATGGCTACACCTTC. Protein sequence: CASSYSRQGRNYGYTF.

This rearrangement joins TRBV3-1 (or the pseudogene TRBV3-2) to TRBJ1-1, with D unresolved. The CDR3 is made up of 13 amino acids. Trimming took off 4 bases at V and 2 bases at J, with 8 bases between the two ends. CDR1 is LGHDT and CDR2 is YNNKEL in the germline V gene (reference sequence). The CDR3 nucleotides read TGTGCCAGCAGCCTCCTAGAAAACACTGAAGCTTTCTTT. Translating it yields CASSLLENTEAFF.

The CDR3 loop is CASSQDKAGDGETQYF. The CDR3 nucleotides read TGTGCCAGCAGCCAAGATAAGGCGGGAGATGGGGAGACCCAGTACTTC. The chain links TRBV4-2 to TRBJ2-5; 7 bases fit TRBD2. V trimming: 0 bases; J trimming: 5 bases; junction bases outside the gene matches: 9. Germline CDR1 is LGHNA and CDR2 is YNFKEQ. The CDR3 length is 16 residues.

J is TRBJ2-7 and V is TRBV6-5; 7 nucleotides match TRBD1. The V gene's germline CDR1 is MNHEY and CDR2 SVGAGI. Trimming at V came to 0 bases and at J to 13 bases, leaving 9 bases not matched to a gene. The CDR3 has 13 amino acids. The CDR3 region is CASSYSSGTVLYF. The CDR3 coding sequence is TGTGCCAGCAGTTACTCTTCCGGGACAGTCCTCTACTTC.

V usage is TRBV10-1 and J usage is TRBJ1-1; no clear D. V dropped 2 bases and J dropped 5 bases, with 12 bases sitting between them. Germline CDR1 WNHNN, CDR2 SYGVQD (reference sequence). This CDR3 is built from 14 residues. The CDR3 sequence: CASSENAERTEAFF. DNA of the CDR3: TGCGCCAGCAGTGAGAATGCTGAACGGACTGAAGCTTTCTTT.

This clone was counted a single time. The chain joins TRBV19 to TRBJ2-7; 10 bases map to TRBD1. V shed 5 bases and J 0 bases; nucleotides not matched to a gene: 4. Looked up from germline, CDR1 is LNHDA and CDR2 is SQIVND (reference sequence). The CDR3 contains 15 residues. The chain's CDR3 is CASSPGQGSSYEQYF. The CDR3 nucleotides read TGTGCCAGTAGTCCGGGACAGGGGAGCTCCTACGAGCAGTACTTC.

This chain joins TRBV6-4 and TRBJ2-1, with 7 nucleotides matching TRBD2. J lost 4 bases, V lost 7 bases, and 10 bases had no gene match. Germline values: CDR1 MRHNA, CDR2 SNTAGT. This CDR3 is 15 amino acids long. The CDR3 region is CASIQGSGIYNEQFF. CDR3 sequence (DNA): TGTGCCAGCATCCAAGGGAGCGGGATATACAATGAGCAGTTCTTC.